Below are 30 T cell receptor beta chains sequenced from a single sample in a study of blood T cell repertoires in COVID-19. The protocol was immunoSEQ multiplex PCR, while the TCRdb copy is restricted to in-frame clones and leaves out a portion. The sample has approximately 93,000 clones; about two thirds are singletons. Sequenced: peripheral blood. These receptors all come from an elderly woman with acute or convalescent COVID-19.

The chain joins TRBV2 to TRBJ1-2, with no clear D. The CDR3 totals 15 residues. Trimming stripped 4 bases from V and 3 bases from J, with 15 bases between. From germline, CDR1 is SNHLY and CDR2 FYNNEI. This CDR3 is CASSGHTEQYYGYTF. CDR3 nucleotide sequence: TGTGCCAGCAGTGGACACACTGAACAGTACTATGGCTACACCTTC.

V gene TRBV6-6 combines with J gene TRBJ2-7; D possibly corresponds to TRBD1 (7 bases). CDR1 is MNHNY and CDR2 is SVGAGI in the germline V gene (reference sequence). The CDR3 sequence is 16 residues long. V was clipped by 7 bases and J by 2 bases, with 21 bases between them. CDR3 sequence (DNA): TGTGCCAGCATGTGGGGTAACCAGGGGGGCACCTACGAGCAGTACTTC. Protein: CASMWGNQGGTYEQYF.

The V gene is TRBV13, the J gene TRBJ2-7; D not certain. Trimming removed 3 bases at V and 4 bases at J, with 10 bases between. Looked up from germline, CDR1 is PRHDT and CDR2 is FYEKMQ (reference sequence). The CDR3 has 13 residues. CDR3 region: CASSFGTSYEQYF. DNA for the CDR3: TGTGCCAGCAGCTTTGGCACCTCATACGAGCAGTACTTC.

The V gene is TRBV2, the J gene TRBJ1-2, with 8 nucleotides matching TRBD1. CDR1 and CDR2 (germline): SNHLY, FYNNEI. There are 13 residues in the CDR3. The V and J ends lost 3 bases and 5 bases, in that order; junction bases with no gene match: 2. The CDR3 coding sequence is TGTGCCAGCAGTGAGGGGACAGGATATGGCTACACCTTC. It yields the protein CASSEGTGYGYTF.

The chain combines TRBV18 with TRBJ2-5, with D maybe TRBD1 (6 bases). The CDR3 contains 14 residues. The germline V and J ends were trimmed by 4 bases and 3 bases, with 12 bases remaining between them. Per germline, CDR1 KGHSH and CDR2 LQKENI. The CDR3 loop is CASSRSDRKETQYF. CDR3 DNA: TGTGCCAGCTCACGCTCGGACAGAAAAGAGACCCAGTACTTC. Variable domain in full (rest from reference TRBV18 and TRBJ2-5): NAGVMQNPRHLVRRRGQEARLRCSPMKGHSHVYWYRQLPEEGLKFMVYLQKENIIDESGMPKERFSAEFPKEGPSILRIQQVVRGDSAAYFCASSRSDRKETQYFGPGTRLLVL.

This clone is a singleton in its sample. The CDR3 loop reads CASSLEAAGAGRSYEQYF. The CDR3 nucleotides read TGCGCCAGCAGCTTGGAGGCAGCGGGGGCGGGCAGATCCTACGAGCAGTACTTC. The chain links TRBV5-1 to TRBJ2-7, with TRBD2 matching over 8 bases. The CDR3 spans 18 residues. Germline trimming cut 0 bases from V and 1 base from J; bases unmatched to any gene: 12. Germline CDR1 SGHRS, CDR2 YFSETQ.

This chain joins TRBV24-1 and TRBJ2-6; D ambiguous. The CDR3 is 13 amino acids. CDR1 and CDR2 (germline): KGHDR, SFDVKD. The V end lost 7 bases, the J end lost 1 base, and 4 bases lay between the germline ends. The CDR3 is CATSLSGANVLTF. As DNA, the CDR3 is TGTGCCACCAGCCTTTCTGGGGCCAACGTCCTGACTTTC.

The CDR3 spells CASSLFAVNTEAFF. The CDR3 DNA is TGTGCCAGCAGCTTATTTGCAGTGAACACTGAAGCTTTCTTT. V is TRBV7-2 and J is TRBJ1-1; D is unresolved. The CDR3 runs 14 residues. Between the trimmed V and J ends, which lost 2 bases and 0 bases, there was a span of 7 bases. CDR1 is SGHTA, CDR2 FQGNSA, per germline.

The CDR3 DNA follows: TGTGCCAGCAGTCACAGGGTCAATTCACCCCTCCACTTT. Protein sequence: CASSHRVNSPLHF. The chain links TRBV25-1 to TRBJ1-6, with D possibly TRBD1 on 6 matching bases. Germline V lookup: CDR1 MGHDK, CDR2 SYGVNS. With 5 bases removed from V and 7 bases from J, the gap between germline ends came to 9 bases. This CDR3 contains 13 residues.

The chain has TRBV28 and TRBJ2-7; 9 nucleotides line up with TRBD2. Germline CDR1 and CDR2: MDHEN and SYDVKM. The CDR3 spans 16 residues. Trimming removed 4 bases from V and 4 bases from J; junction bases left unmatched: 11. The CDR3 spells CASSSTASGVSYEQYF. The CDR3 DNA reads TGTGCCAGCAGTTCCACGGCTAGCGGGGTGTCTTACGAGCAGTACTTC. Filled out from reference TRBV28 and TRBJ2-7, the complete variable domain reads DVKVTQSSRYLVKRTGEKVFLECVQDMDHENMFWYRQDPGLGLRLIYFSYDVKMKEKGDIPEGYSVSREKKERFSLILESASTNQTSMYLCASSSTASGVSYEQYFGPGTRLTVT.

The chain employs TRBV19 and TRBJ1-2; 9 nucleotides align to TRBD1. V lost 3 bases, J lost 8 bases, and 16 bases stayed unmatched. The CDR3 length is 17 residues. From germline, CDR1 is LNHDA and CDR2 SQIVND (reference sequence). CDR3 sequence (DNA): TGTGCCAGTAGTATCCCTGGACAGGGGATTTATGGCCGAGGCTACACCTTC. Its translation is CASSIPGQGIYGRGYTF.

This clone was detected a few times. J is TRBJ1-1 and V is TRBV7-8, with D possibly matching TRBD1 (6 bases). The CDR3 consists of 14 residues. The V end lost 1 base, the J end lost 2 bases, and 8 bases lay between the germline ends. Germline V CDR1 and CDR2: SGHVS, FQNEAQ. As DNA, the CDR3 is TGTGCCAGCAGCTTAGGGGGACACAACACTGAAGCTTTCTTT. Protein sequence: CASSLGGHNTEAFF.

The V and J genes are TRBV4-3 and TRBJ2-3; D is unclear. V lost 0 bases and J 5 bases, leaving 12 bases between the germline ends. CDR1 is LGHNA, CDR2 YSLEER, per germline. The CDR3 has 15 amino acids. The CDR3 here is CASSQDRHPGDTQYF. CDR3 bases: TGCGCCAGCAGCCAAGATCGACACCCCGGAGATACGCAGTATTTT.

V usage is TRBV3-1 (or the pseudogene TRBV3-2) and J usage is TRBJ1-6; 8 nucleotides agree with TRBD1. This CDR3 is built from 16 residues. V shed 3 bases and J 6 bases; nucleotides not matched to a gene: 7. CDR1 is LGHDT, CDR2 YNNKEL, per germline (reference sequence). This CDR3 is CASSQLTGAGNSPLHF. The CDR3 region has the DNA TGTGCCAGCAGCCAGCTGACAGGGGCGGGTAATTCACCCCTCCACTTT.

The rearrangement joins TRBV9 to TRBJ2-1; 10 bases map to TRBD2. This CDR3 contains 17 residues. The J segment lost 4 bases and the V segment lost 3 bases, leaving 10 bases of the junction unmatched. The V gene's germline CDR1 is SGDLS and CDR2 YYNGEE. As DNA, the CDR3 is TGTGCCAGCAGCGCACCGTCTAGGACTAGCGGATACAATGAGCAGTTCTTC. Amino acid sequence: CASSAPSRTSGYNEQFF.

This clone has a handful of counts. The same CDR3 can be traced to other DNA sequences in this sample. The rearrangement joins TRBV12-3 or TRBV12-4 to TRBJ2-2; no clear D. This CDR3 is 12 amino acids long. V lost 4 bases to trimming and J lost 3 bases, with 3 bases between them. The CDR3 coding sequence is TGTGCCAGCAGTTCAGACACCGGGGAGCTGTTTTTT. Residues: CASSSDTGELFF.

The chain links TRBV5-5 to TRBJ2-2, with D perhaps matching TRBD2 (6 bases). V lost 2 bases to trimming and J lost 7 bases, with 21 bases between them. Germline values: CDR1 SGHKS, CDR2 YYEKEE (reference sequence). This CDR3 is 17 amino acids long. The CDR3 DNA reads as TGTGCCAGCAGCTTCGGGACTGGGGGGTTCGGTGACGGGGAGCTGTTTTTT. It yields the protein CASSFGTGGFGDGELFF. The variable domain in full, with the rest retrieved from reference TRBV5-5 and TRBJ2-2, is DAGVTQSPTHLIKTRGQQVTLRCSPISGHKSVSWYQQVLGQGPQFIFQYYEKEERGRGNFPDRFSARQFPNYSSELNVNALLLGDSALYLCASSFGTGGFGDGELFFGEGSRLTVL.

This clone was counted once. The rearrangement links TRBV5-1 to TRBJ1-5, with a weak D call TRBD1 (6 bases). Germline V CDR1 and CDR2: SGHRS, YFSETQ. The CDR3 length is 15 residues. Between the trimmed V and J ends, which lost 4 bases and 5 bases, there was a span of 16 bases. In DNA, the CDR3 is TGCGCCAGCAGCCCGGGACACCGGGAGGATCAGCCCCAGCATTTT. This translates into CASSPGHREDQPQHF.

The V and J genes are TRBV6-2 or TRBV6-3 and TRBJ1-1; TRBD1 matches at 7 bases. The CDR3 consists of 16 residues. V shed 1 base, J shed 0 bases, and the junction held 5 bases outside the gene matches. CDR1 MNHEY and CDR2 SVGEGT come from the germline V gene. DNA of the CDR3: TGTGCCAGCAGTTACTTTCGAGACAGGGTGAACACTGAAGCTTTCTTT. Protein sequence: CASSYFRDRVNTEAFF.

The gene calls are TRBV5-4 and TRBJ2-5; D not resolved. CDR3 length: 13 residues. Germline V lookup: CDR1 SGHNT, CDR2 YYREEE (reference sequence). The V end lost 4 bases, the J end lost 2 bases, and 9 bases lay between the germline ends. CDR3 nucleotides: TGTGCCAGCAGCCTACAGATACAAGAGACCCAGTACTTC. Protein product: CASSLQIQETQYF.

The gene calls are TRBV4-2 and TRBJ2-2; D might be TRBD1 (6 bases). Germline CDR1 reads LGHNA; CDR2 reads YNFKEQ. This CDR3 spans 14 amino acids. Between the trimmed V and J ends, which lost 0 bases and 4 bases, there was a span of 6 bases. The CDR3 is CASSQEQGTGELFF. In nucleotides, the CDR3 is TGTGCCAGCAGCCAAGAACAGGGCACCGGGGAGCTGTTTTTT.

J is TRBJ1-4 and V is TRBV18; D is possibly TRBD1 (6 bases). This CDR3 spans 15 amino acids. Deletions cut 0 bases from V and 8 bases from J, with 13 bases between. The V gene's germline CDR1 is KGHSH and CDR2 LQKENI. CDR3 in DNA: TGTGCCAGCTCACCACCGTCAGGGGCCGGGGAAAAACTGTTTTTT. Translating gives CASSPPSGAGEKLFF.

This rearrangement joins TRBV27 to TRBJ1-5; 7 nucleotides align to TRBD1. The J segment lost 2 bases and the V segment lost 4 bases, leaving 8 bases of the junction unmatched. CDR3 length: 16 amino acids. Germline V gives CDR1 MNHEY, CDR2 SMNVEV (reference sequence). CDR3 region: CASSWLDRLGNQPQHF. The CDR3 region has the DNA TGTGCCAGCAGTTGGCTGGACAGGCTAGGCAATCAGCCCCAGCATTTT.

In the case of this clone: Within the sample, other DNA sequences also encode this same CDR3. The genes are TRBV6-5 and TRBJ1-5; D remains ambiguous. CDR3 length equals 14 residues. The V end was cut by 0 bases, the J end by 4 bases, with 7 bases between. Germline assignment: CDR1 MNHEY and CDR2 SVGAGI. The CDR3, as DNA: TGTGCCAGCAGTTACTCTGGCGGGAATCAGCCCCAGCATTTT. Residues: CASSYSGGNQPQHF.

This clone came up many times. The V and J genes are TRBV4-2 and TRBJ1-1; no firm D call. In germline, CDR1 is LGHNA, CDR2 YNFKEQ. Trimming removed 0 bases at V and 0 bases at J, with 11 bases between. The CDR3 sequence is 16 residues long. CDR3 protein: CASSQELQSMNTEAFF. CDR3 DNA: TGTGCCAGCAGCCAAGAATTGCAGTCCATGAACACTGAAGCTTTCTTT.

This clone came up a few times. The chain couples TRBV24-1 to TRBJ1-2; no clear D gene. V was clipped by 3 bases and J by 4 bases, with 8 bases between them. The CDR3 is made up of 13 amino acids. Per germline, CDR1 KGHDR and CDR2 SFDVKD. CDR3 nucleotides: TGTGCCACCAGTGATAATTATATCTATGGCTACACCTTC. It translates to CATSDNYIYGYTF.

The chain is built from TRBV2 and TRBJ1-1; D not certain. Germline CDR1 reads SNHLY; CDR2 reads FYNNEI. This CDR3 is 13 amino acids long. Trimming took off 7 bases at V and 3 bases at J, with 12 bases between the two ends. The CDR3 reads CASTPEGYTEAFF. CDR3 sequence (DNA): TGTGCCAGCACCCCAGAGGGATACACTGAAGCTTTCTTT.

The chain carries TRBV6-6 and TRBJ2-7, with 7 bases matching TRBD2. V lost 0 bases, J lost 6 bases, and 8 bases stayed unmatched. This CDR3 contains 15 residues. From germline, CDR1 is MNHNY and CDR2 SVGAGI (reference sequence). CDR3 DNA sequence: TGTGCCAGCAGTTACTCGGGGGAGGGAATAGGCGAGCAGTACTTC. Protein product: CASSYSGEGIGEQYF.

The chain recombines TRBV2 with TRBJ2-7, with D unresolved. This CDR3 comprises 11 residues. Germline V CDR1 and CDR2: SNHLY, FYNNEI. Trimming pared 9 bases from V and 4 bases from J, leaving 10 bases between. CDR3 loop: CASGNGYEQYF. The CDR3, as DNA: TGTGCCAGTGGCAACGGGTACGAGCAGTACTTC.

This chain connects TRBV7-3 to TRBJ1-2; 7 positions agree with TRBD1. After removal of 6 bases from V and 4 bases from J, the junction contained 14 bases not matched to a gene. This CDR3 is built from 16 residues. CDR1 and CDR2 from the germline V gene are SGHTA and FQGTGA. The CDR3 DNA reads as TGTGCCAGCAGGAGCCGGGACAGTGAGTTCGGCTATGGCTACACCTTC. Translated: CASRSRDSEFGYGYTF.